The next 14 T cell receptor beta chains were all read from a single sample in a study of blood T cells in healthy people across ages. For the second PCR, which ran for 7 to 11 cycles, a sample-barcoded 5' primer and a J-beta primer mix were used. TCRdb passed the 5' RACE reads through MiXCR, listing each CDR3 protein once. The table records around 1,000,000 distinct CDR3 sequences, about 23% of them present only once. In addition, the sample was reused for a study of T cells of mothers and their children.

Sequenced material: blood. Receptors originate from a girl aged 2-9 years in good health.

This clonotype was detected a few times. The rearrangement uses TRBV7-2 and TRBJ2-1, with D tentatively TRBD1 or TRBD2 (5 bases each). The CDR3 extends over 16 amino acids. Germline values: CDR1 SGHTA, CDR2 FQGNSA. V gave up 1 base and J gave up 8 bases, with 18 bases separating them. CDR3 in amino acids: CASSLVEGPIEDEQFF. The CDR3 DNA sequence: TGTGCCAGCAGCTTAGTCGAGGGGCCTATTGAGGATGAGCAGTTCTTC.

This clonotype was seen only a few times. The chain uses TRBV28 and TRBJ1-1; unclear D gene. Germline CDR1 reads MDHEN; CDR2 reads SYDVKM. The CDR3 spans 15 residues. V was pared by 6 bases and J by 8 bases, with 22 bases between. The CDR3 coding sequence is TGTGCCAGCAGCTTACGCGACCGGGCCCTGGGGGAAGCTTTCTTT. This codes for CASSLRDRALGEAFF.

Regarding this clonotype: The junction does not match germline at one end; this may be a read error. The rearrangement links TRBV15 to TRBJ2-7, with a tentative D call TRBD2 (5 bases). Germline V lookup: CDR1 LNHNV, CDR2 YYDKDF (reference sequence). The CDR3 loop spans 14 amino acids. The CDR3, as DNA: TGTGTCACCAGCAGAGATCTGGGGAGTTACGAGCAGTACTTC. Protein product: CVTSRDLGSYEQYF.

The chain uses TRBV12-3 or TRBV12-4 and TRBJ1-5, with D possibly matching TRBD1 (5 bases). The CDR3 is made up of 15 amino acids. Deletions cut 1 base from V and 3 bases from J, with 10 bases between. CDR3 in amino acids: CASSLGGGINQPQHF. CDR3 DNA: TGTGCCAGCAGTTTAGGGGGGGGAATCAATCAGCCCCAGCATTTT.

This chain connects TRBV7-9 to TRBJ2-1; D perhaps matches TRBD1 (5 bases). The J call may not be correct, given that the DNA end is closer to TRBJ2-5. Germline V gives CDR1 SEHNR, CDR2 FQNEAQ (reference sequence). The CDR3 has 13 residues. The CDR3 DNA follows: TGTGCCAGCAGCCAAGGGGCGTCGAAGACCCAGTACTTC. Protein sequence: CASSQGASKTQYF.

The chain employs TRBV24-1 and TRBJ1-1; a weak D match, TRBD1 (6 bases). The germline gives CDR1 KGHDR, CDR2 SFDVKD. The V end was cut by 2 bases, the J end by 4 bases, with 19 bases between. The CDR3 has 17 amino acids. This CDR3 is CATSDSGAPGRGTEAFF. The CDR3 nucleotides read TGTGCCACCAGTGATTCAGGGGCTCCGGGGAGGGGCACTGAAGCTTTCTTT.

J is TRBJ2-5 and V is TRBV5-1; the D gene is possibly TRBD1 (6 bases). CDR3 length equals 15 residues. The ends were cut back, 0 bases at V and 3 bases at J, with 12 bases in the middle. Germline values: CDR1 SGHRS, CDR2 YFSETQ. The CDR3 DNA reads TGCGCCAGCAGCTTGGTGATGGCAGGGGAAGAGACCCAGTACTTC. It translates to CASSLVMAGEETQYF.

This clonotype was observed a handful of times. J is TRBJ1-4 and V is TRBV7-9, with D tentatively TRBD1 (5 bases). V was cut by 5 bases and J by 5 bases, with 9 bases left in between. This CDR3 is built from 13 residues. CDR1 is SEHNR, CDR2 FQNEAQ, per germline (reference sequence). CDR3 sequence: CASSGAGNEKLFF. DNA of the CDR3: TGTGCCAGCAGCGGGGCGGGGAATGAAAAACTGTTTTTT.

This sequence joins TRBV25-1 and TRBJ2-5; TRBD2 agrees at 16 bases. Judging by the DNA end, TRBJ2-7 fits better; the J call may be wrong. Per the germline V gene, CDR1 is MGHDK and CDR2 is SYGVNS. The CDR3 covers 17 residues. DNA of the CDR3: TGTGCCAGCAGTGGGTCGGGACTAGCGGGAGGGGTCGACGAGCAGTACTTC. Protein sequence: CASSGSGLAGGVDEQYF.

This sequence joins TRBV20-1 and TRBJ2-3; D call uncertain. This CDR3 comprises 13 residues. Germline CDR1 reads DFQATT; CDR2 reads SNEGSKA (reference sequence). Trimming stripped 1 base from V and 2 bases from J, with 7 bases between. CDR3 region: CSARGLTTDTQYF. As DNA, the CDR3 is TGCAGTGCTAGAGGACTTACCACAGATACGCAGTATTTT.

For the CDR3, the DNA is TGTGCCAGCAGCCATCTCAGGGCTGAAGCTTTCTTT. Its translation: CASSHLRAEAFF. The rearrangement links TRBV3-1 to TRBJ1-1; maybe TRBD1 (5 bases). The V gene's germline CDR1 is LGHDT and CDR2 YNNKEL (reference sequence). V was trimmed by 3 bases and J by 6 bases, leaving 8 bases between them. CDR3 length: 12 residues.

This clonotype was found a few times. The chain recombines TRBV7-9 with TRBJ1-4, with D tentatively TRBD1 (5 bases). The CDR3 loop spans 14 amino acids. Deletions cut 5 bases from V and 2 bases from J, with 9 bases between. Germline lookup yields CDR1 SEHNR and CDR2 FQNEAQ (reference sequence). CDR3 coding DNA: TGTGCCAGCAGCAAGGGGTCGACTAATGAAAAACTGTTTTTT. It specifies CASSKGSTNEKLFF.

The sample holds a few counts of this clonotype. This sequence joins TRBV6-2 or TRBV6-3 and TRBJ2-5; 8 nucleotides agree with TRBD2. The CDR3 contains 12 residues. With V trimmed by 9 bases and J by 4 bases, 4 bases remained unmatched. Germline V CDR1 and CDR2: MNHEY, SVGEGT. DNA for the CDR3: TGTGCCAGTGGACGGGGGGGAGAGACCCAGTACTTC. Amino acids: CASGRGGETQYF.

J is TRBJ1-5 and V is TRBV24-1; 8 bases line up with TRBD1. Losses at the gene ends were 6 bases for V and 5 bases for J; bases not matched to a gene: 5. The CDR3 totals 14 residues. Germline V lookup: CDR1 KGHDR, CDR2 SFDVKD. The CDR3: CATSPGDRYQPQHF. CDR3 coding DNA: TGTGCCACCAGTCCCGGGGACAGGTATCAGCCCCAGCATTTT.